This T cell receptor (beta chain) emerged from a study of T cells in tuberculosis. Clones were read by immunoSEQ multiplex PCR, and TCRdb kept only the in-frame ones, dropping some. Among 25,000 to 35,000 clones listed, roughly 95% were seen once. As for this clone: Its antigen is still unknown.

Germline lookup yields CDR1 MNHEY and CDR2 SMNVEV (reference sequence). Trimming took 7 bases from V and 2 from J; bases not matched to a gene: 16. The CDR3 has 18 residues. General study results and limits: Selection depended on which cryopreserved specimens were available.

This TCR came from a donor aged 10-30 years with latent tuberculosis or without tuberculosis infection. The chain is built from TRBV27 and TRBJ2-1; 8 nucleotides line up with TRBD2. Sequencing was done on a sample of PBMCs. CDR3 DNA sequence: TGTGCCAGCAAGAGTTTGCGGGGACTAGAATTGGCCTACAATGAGCAGTTCTTC. Encoded protein: CASKSLRGLELAYNEQFF.